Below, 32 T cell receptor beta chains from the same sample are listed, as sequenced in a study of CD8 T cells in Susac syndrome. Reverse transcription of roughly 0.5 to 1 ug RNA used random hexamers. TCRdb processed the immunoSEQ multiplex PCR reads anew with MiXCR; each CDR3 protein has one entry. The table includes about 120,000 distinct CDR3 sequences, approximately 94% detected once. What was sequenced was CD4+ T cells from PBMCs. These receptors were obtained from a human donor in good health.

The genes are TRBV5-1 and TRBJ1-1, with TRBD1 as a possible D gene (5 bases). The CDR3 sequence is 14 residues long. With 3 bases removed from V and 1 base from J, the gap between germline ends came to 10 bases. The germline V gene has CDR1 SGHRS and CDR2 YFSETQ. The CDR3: CASSSPGANTEAFF. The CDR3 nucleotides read TGCGCCAGCAGCTCTCCCGGGGCGAACACTGAAGCTTTCTTT.

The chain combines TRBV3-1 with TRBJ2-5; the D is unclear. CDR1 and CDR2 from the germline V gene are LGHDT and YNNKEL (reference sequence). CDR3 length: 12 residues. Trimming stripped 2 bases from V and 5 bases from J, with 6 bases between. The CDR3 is CASSQLPETQYF. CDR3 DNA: TGTGCCAGCAGCCAATTGCCCGAGACCCAGTACTTC.

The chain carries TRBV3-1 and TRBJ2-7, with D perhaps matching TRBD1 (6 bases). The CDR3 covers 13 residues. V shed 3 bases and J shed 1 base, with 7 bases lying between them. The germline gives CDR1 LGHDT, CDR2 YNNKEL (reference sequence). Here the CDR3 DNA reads TGTGCCAGCAGCCAGACAGGTTCCTACGAGCAGTACTTC. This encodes CASSQTGSYEQYF.

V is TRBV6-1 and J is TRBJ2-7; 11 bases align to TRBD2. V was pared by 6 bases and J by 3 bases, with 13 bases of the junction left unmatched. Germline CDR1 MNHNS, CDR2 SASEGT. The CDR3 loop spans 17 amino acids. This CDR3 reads CASRKSPGLADNYEQYF. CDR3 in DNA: TGTGCCAGCAGAAAGAGCCCGGGACTAGCGGATAACTACGAGCAGTACTTC.

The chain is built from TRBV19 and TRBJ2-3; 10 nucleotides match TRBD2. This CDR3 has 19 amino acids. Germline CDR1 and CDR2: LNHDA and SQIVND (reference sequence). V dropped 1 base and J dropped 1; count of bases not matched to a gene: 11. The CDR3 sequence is CASSIGKASGSYGTDTQYF. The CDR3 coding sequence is TGTGCCAGTAGTATAGGTAAGGCTAGCGGGAGCTACGGCACAGATACGCAGTATTTT.

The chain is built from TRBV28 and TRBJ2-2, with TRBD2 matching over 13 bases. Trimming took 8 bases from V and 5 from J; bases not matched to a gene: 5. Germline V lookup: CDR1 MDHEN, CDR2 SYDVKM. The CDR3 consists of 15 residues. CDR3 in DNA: TGTGCCAGCGGTCGGACTAGCGGGAGAACCGGGGAGCTGTTTTTT. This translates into CASGRTSGRTGELFF.

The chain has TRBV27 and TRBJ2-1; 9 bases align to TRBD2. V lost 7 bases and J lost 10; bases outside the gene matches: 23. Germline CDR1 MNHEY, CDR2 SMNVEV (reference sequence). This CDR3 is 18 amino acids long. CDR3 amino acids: CASTLLGVIAGAQGEQFF. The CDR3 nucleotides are TGTGCCAGCACTCTTCTTGGCGTTATAGCGGGAGCCCAGGGAGAGCAGTTCTTC.

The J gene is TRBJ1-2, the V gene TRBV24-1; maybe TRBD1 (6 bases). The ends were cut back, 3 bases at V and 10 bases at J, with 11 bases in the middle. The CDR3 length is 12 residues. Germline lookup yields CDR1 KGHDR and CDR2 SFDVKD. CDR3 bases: TGTGCCACCAGTGATATTGGGACATCCTACACCTTC. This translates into CATSDIGTSYTF.

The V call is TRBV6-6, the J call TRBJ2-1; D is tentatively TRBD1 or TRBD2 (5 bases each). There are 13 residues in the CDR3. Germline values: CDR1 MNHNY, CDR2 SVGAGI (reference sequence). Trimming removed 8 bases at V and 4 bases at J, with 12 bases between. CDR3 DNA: TGTGCCAGCTCCCGGGACCGTTACAATGAGCAGTTCTTC. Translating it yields CASSRDRYNEQFF.

In DNA form, the CDR3 reads TGTGCCAGCAGTTTAAGTCCCCAAGAGACCCAGTACTTC. Its protein product is CASSLSPQETQYF. The V call is TRBV12-3 or TRBV12-4, the J call TRBJ2-5, with no clear D. V lost 2 bases and J 1 base, leaving 5 bases between the germline ends. This CDR3 is 13 amino acids long.

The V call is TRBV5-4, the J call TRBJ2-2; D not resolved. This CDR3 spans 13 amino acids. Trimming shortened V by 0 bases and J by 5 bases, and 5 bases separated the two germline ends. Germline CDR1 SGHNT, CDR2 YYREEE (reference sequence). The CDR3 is CASSLERTGELFF. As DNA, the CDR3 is TGTGCCAGCAGCTTGGAGAGGACCGGGGAGCTGTTTTTT.

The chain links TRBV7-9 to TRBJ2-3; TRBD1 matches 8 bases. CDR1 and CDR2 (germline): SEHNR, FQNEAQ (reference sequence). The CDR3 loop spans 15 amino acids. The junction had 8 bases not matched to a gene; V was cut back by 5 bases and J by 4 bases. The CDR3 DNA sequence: TGTGCCAGCAGCCTAGGACAGGGTTTCGCAGATACGCAGTATTTT. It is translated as CASSLGQGFADTQYF.

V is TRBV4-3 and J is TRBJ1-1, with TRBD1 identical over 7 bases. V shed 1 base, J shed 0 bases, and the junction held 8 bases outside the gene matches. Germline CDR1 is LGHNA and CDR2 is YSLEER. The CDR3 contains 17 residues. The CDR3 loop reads CASSQGGTAHLNTEAFF. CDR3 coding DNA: TGCGCCAGCAGCCAAGGGGGGACAGCTCATCTGAACACTGAAGCTTTCTTT.

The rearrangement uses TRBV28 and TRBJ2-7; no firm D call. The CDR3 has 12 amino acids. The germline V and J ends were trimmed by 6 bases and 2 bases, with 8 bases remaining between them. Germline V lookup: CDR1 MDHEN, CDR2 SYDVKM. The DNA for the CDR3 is TGTGCCAGCAGGCCCGGACCCTACGAGCAGTACTTC. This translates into CASRPGPYEQYF.

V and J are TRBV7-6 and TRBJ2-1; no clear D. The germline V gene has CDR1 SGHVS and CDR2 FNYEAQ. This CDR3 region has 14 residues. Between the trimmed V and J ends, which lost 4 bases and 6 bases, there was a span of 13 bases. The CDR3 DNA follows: TGTGCCAGCAGCTCCCCTCGTTTGAGCAATGAGCAGTTCTTC. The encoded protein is CASSSPRLSNEQFF.

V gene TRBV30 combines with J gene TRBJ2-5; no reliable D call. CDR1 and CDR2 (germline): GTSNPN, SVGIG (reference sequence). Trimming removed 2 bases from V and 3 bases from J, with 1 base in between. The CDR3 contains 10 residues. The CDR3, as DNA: TGTGCCTGGAGTAAAGAGACCCAGTACTTC. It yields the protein CAWSKETQYF.

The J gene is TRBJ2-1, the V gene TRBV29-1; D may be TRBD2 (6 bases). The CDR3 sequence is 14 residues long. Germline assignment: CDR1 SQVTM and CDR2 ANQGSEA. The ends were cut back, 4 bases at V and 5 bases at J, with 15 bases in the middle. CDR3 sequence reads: CSVGAGTFNNEQFF. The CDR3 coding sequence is TGCAGCGTTGGGGCAGGGACTTTCAACAATGAGCAGTTCTTC.

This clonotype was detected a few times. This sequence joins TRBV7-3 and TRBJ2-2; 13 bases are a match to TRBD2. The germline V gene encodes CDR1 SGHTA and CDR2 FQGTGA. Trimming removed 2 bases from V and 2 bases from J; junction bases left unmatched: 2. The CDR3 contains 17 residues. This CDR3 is CASSLWGLAGNTGELFF. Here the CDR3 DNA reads TGTGCCAGCAGCTTATGGGGACTAGCGGGAAACACCGGGGAGCTGTTTTTT.

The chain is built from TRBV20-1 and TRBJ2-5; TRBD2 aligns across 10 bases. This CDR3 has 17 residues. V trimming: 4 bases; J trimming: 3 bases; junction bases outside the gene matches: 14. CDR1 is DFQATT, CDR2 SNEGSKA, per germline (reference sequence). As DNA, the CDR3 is TGCAGTGCTACCTCCCCTTGGGTAGCGGGAGGAAAAGAGACCCAGTACTTC. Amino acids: CSATSPWVAGGKETQYF.

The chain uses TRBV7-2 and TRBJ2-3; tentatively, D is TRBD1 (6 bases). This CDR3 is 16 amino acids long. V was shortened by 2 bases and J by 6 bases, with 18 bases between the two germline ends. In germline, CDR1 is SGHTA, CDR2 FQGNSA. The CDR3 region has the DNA TGTGCCAGCAGCTTATCTCTGGACAGACATACGGATACGCAGTATTTT. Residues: CASSLSLDRHTDTQYF.

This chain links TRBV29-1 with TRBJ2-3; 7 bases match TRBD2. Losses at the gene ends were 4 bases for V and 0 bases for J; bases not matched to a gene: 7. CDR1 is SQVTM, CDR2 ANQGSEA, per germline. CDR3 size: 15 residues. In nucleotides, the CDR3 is TGCAGCGTTGGACTAGCATTAACTAGCACAGATACGCAGTATTTT. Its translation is CSVGLALTSTDTQYF.

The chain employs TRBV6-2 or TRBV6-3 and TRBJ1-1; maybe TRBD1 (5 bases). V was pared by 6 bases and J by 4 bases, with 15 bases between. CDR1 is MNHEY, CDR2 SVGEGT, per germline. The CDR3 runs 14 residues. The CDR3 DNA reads TGTGCCAGCAGGCCCTCCGGGGGAGGCACTGAAGCTTTCTTT. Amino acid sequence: CASRPSGGGTEAFF.

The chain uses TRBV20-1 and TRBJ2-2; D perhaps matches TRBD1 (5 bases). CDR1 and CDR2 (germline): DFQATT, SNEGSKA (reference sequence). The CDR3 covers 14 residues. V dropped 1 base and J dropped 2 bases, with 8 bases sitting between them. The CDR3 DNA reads TGCAGTGCTAGAGGGACATACAACACCGGGGAGCTGTTTTTT. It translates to CSARGTYNTGELFF.

The CDR3 nucleotides read TGTGCCAGTAGGACTAGTTCAGATACGCAGTATTTT. This gives the protein CASRTSSDTQYF. The chain joins TRBV19 to TRBJ2-3; possibly TRBD2 for D (6 bases). Germline values: CDR1 LNHDA, CDR2 SQIVND (reference sequence). CDR3 length: 12 amino acids. Trimming removed 6 bases at V and 4 bases at J, with 8 bases between.

The CDR3 is CASSLSSGSNEQYF. In DNA form, the CDR3 reads TGCGCCAGCAGTTTATCTAGCGGGAGTAACGAGCAGTACTTC. The chain combines TRBV5-1 with TRBJ2-7; 10 nucleotides agree with TRBD2. This CDR3 has 14 amino acids. CDR1 SGHRS and CDR2 YFSETQ come from the germline V gene. The V segment lost 5 bases and the J segment 5 bases; nucleotides outside the gene matches: 7.

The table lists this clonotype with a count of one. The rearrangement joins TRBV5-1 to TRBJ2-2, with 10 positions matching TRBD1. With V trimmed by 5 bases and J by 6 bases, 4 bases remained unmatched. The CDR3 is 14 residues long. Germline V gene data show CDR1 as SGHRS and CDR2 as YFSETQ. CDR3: CASSDRGRSGELFF. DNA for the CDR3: TGCGCCAGCAGTGACAGGGGGCGGTCCGGGGAGCTGTTTTTT. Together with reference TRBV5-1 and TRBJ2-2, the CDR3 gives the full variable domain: KAGVTQTPRYLIKTRGQQVTLSCSPISGHRSVSWYQQTPGQGLQFLFEYFSETQRNKGNFPGRFSGRQFSNSRSEMNVSTLELGDSALYLCASSDRGRSGELFFGEGSRLTVL.

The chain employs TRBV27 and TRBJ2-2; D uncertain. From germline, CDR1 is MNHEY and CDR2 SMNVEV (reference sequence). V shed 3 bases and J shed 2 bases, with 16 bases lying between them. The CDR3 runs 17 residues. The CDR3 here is CASSLRREALNTGELFF. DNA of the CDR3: TGTGCCAGCAGTTTGCGTAGGGAAGCGTTAAACACCGGGGAGCTGTTTTTT.

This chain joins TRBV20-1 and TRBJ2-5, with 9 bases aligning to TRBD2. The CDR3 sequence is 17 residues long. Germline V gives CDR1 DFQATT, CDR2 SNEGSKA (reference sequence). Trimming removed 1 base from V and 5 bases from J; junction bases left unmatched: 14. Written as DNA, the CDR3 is TGCAGTGCTAGAGCCCCTTTAGCGGGAGCACTGAGGGAGACCCAGTACTTC. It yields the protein CSARAPLAGALRETQYF.

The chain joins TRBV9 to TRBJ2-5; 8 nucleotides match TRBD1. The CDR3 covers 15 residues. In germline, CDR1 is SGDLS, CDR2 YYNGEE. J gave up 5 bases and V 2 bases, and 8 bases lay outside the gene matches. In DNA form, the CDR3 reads TGTGCCAGCAGCGTCCTAGGACAGGGTGGCGAGACCCAGTACTTC. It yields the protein CASSVLGQGGETQYF.

The CDR3 DNA reads as TGTGCCAGCAGCCAAAATAGAGGACAGATCACTGAAGCTTTCTTT. As protein: CASSQNRGQITEAFF. This chain connects TRBV4-2 to TRBJ1-1, with a tentative D call TRBD1 (6 bases). V dropped 2 bases and J dropped 4 bases, with 14 bases sitting between them. This CDR3 contains 15 residues. Per the germline V gene, CDR1 is LGHNA and CDR2 is YNFKEQ.

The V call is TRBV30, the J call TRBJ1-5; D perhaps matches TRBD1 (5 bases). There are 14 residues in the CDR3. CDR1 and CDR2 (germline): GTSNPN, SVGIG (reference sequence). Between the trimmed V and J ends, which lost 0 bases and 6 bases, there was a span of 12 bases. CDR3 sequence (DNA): TGTGCCTGGAGTGTACATAGGGGAAGTCAGCCCCAGCATTTT. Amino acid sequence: CAWSVHRGSQPQHF. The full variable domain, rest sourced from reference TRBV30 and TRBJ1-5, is SQTIHQWPATLVQPVGSPLSLECTVEGTSNPNLYWYRQAAGRGLQLLFYSVGIGQISSEVPQNLSASRPQDRQFILSSKKLLLSDSGFYLCAWSVHRGSQPQHFGDGTRLSIL.

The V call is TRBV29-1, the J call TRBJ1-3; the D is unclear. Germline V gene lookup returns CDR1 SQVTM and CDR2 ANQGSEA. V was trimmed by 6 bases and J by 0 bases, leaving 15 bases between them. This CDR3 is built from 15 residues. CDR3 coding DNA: TGCAGCGTCCTCACATTTCACGGCTCTGGAAACACCATATATTTT. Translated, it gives CSVLTFHGSGNTIYF.